This entry is about one T cell receptor beta chain. Antigen: not known. TCRdb called the PCR reads again in MiXCR, with one record for every CDR3 protein. Altogether under 800,000 distinct CDR3 sequences are present, 25% being singletons, with the ten largest covering about 0.84%. These data are taken from a study of molecular identifiers for immune sequencing clone quantification. Study-level results: Clones above 20 RNA copies held over 97% of effector molecules, under 1% in naive cells.

A CD8+CD4-CCR7+CD45RA+ phenotype served as the sorting definition for naive CD8 T cells. Germline V gives CDR1 DFQATT, CDR2 SNEGSKA (reference sequence). This CDR3 is 11 amino acids long. V shed 2 bases and J shed 6 bases, with 7 bases lying between them. The clonotype was recovered from a human donor in good health. Some libraries in this study had Jurkat cell RNA spiked in. Specimen: naive CD8+ T cells from blood, with Jurkat cell RNA spiked in. The subset: FACS-sorted CD8+CD4-CCR7+CD45RA+ naive T cells. The gene calls are TRBV20-1 and TRBJ1-1; a weak D match, TRBD1 (5 bases). CDR3 residues: CSARWGSEAFF. As DNA, the CDR3 is TGCAGTGCTAGATGGGGGTCTGAAGCTTTCTTT.